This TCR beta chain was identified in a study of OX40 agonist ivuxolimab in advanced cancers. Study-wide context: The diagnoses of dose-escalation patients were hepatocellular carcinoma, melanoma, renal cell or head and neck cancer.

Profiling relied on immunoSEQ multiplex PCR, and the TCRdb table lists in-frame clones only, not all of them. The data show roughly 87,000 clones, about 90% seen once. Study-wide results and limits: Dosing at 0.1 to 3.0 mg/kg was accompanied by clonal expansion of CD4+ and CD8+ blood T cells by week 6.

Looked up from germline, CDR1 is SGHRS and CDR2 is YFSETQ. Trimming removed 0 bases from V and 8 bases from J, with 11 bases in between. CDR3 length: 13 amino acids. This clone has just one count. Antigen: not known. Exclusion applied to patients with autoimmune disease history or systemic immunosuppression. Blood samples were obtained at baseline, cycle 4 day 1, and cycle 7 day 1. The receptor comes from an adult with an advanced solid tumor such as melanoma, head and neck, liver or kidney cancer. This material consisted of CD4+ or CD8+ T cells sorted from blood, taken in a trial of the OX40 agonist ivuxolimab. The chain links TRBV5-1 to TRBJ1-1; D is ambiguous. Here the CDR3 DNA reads TGCGCCAGCAGCTTGGAGAGGACGGAAGAAGCTTTCTTT. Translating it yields CASSLERTEEAFF.